The 10 T cell receptor beta chains listed next were all sequenced from one sample in a study of OX40 agonist ivuxolimab in advanced cancers. Sequencing was performed with immunoSEQ multiplex PCR; in TCRdb, only in-frame clones are kept and a portion is missing. The data hold approximately 30,000 clones, with 84% observed a single time. Source: CD4+ or CD8+ T cells sorted from blood, taken in a trial of the OX40 agonist ivuxolimab. The receptors come from an adult with an advanced solid tumor such as melanoma, head and neck, liver or kidney cancer.

This clone came up once. The gene calls are TRBV7-8 and TRBJ2-7; 8 nucleotides match TRBD1. Looked up from germline, CDR1 is SGHVS and CDR2 is FQNEAQ. The CDR3 is 14 residues long. Unmatched junction bases numbered 7, after V lost 5 bases and J lost 4 bases. The CDR3 here is CASSPGQGAYEQYF. The DNA for the CDR3 is TGTGCCAGCAGCCCCGGACAGGGAGCTTACGAGCAGTACTTC. The entire variable domain, with the rest obtained from reference TRBV7-8 and TRBJ2-7, is as follows: GAGVSQSPRYKVAKRGQDVALRCDPISGHVSLFWYQQALGQGPEFLTYFQNEAQLDKSGLPSDRFFAERPEGSVSTLKIQRTQQEDSAVYLCASSPGQGAYEQYFGPGTRLTVT.

The chain uses TRBV7-2 and TRBJ1-5; no firm D call. Deletions cut 1 base from V and 6 bases from J, with 16 bases between. Per germline, CDR1 SGHTA and CDR2 FQGNSA. CDR3 length: 16 amino acids. CDR3 protein: CASSLGPSGNGQPQHF. The CDR3 bases are TGTGCCAGCAGCTTAGGCCCCTCCGGTAACGGTCAGCCCCAGCATTTT.

The chain combines TRBV19 with TRBJ1-2, with 9 bases fitting TRBD1. CDR1 is LNHDA, CDR2 SQIVND, per germline (reference sequence). The V and J ends lost 3 bases and 6 bases, in that order; junction bases with no gene match: 2. The CDR3 length is 13 residues. For the CDR3, the DNA is TGTGCCAGTAGTATGGGGACAGGGAATGGCTACACCTTC. Its translation: CASSMGTGNGYTF.

The chain couples TRBV5-4 to TRBJ1-3; maybe TRBD1 (5 bases). V lost 0 bases and J 2 bases, leaving 9 bases between the germline ends. CDR1 and CDR2 from the germline V gene are SGHNT and YYREEE (reference sequence). The CDR3 runs to 15 residues. This CDR3 reads CASSLAPGPGNTIYF. The CDR3 DNA is TGTGCCAGCAGCTTGGCTCCAGGGCCTGGAAACACCATATATTTT.

The genes are TRBV27 and TRBJ1-5, with D tentatively TRBD1 (5 bases). V lost 5 bases, J lost 4 bases, and 18 bases lay in between. CDR1 and CDR2 from the germline V gene are MNHEY and SMNVEV (reference sequence). The CDR3 has 16 residues. Written as DNA, the CDR3 is TGTGCCAGCAGTCCCCGGGGAGGGGCGAGGAATCAGCCCCAGCATTTT. This translates into CASSPRGGARNQPQHF.

This clone was counted a single time. The gene calls are TRBV4-2 and TRBJ1-2; 8 nucleotides line up with TRBD1. The CDR3 extends over 15 amino acids. The ends lost 0 bases at V and 4 bases at J; junction bases unmatched: 4. CDR1 and CDR2 from the germline V gene are LGHNA and YNFKEQ. This CDR3 reads CASSQEQGVVYGYTF. The CDR3, as DNA: TGTGCCAGCAGCCAAGAACAGGGGGTCGTCTATGGCTACACCTTC.

This clone came up once. The chain links TRBV19 to TRBJ1-1; D is unresolved. Per germline, CDR1 LNHDA and CDR2 SQIVND (reference sequence). The CDR3 extends over 15 amino acids. Trimming took off 3 bases at V and 1 base at J, with 12 bases between the two ends. The CDR3 sequence: CASSMLVVANTEAFF. DNA of the CDR3: TGTGCCAGTAGTATGTTGGTGGTTGCGAACACTGAAGCTTTCTTT.

The chain carries TRBV4-2 and TRBJ2-1; 7 bases fit TRBD2. Germline loops: CDR1 LGHNA, CDR2 YNFKEQ. Trimming took 7 bases from V and 10 from J; bases not matched to a gene: 4. This CDR3 spans 11 amino acids. CDR3 in amino acids: CASTRGDEQFF. The CDR3 DNA reads TGTGCCAGCACCCGGGGGGACGAGCAGTTCTTC.

The CDR3 nucleotides read TGTGCCAGCTCACAGGGTCGGGGCAATCAGCCCCAGCATTTT. Protein sequence: CASSQGRGNQPQHF. The rearrangement joins TRBV27 to TRBJ1-5; tentatively, D is TRBD1 (6 bases). V lost 8 bases and J lost 2, with 13 bases in between. This CDR3 contains 14 residues. The V gene's germline CDR1 is MNHEY and CDR2 SMNVEV (reference sequence).

This clone has a single count. The chain employs TRBV18 and TRBJ2-2; D is unclear. V was clipped by 4 bases and J by 1 base, with 19 bases between them. CDR1 and CDR2 from the germline V gene are KGHSH and LQKENI. CDR3 length equals 18 residues. CDR3 region: CASSLTKGTPGNTGELFF. In DNA form, the CDR3 reads TGTGCCAGCTCACTCACGAAGGGAACTCCGGGGAACACCGGGGAGCTGTTTTTT.